These T cell receptor beta chains were read from a single sample in a study of lymphopenia after photon versus proton radiotherapy. TCRdb's table, derived via immunoSEQ multiplex PCR, lists solely in-frame clones and lacks some. The sample has about 29,000 clones, about 91% seen once. Sample: peripheral blood, taken from a patient treated with proton-based radiotherapy. These receptor sequences come from a woman aged 55 to 70 with cholangiocarcinoma. Some clones in this sample may be carry-over from other donors' samples. Each CDR3 is given with its conserved first and last residue. A D gene is named only where the DNA matches it firmly. Some rows mark clone size as missing; the rest say once, few, many or name a class of expanded clone.

-	TRBV7-8	-	TRBJ2-7	TGTGCCAGCAGCCCGATAGGGGCGACCTCCTACGAGCAGTACTTC	CASSPIGATSYEQYF
TRBD2	TRBV11-3	-	TRBJ2-3	TGTGCCAGCAGCTTAGATGCCCAGCGGGGCGATACGCAGTATTTT	CASSLDAQRGDTQYF
-	TRBV2	-	TRBJ2-3	TGTGCCAGCGGGTTGGTCGGGGGGCTCACAGATACGCAGTATTTT	CASGLVGGLTDTQYF
-	TRBV12-5	-	TRBJ1-1	TGTGCTAGTGGTTTGCGAGAAAACACTGAAGCTTTCTTT	CASGLRENTEAFF
-	TRBV10-3	once	TRBJ1-6	TGTGCCATCCACCGGGGGGACTATAATTCACCCCTCCACTTT	CAIHRGDYNSPLHF
-	TRBV7-8	-	TRBJ2-7	TGTGCCAGCAGCTTAGGGTTTGGACTACTATACGAGCAGTACTTC	CASSLGFGLLYEQYF
TRBD2	TRBV9	-	TRBJ2-3	TGTGCCAGCAGCGTAGGCCCCTTAGCGGGGGGTTCAGATACGCAGTATTTT	CASSVGPLAGGSDTQYF
-	TRBV28	once	TRBJ2-7	TGTGCCAGCAGTTTATCAGGGGCTGGGGAGCAGTACTTC	CASSLSGAGEQYF
-	TRBV28	-	TRBJ1-2	TGTGCCAGCAACAGTGAAGGTGGGAGGGGTTGGGGCTACACCTTC	CASNSEGGRGWGYTF
-	TRBV6-4	-	TRBJ1-2	TGTCCAGGCACCGGAGGGGAGGTTTATGGCTACACCTTC	CPGTGGEVYGYTF
TRBD1	TRBV7-3	few	TRBJ1-5	TGTGCCAGCAGCCTCACAGGGGGTGATCAGCCCCAGCATTTT	CASSLTGGDQPQHF
TRBD1	TRBV30	-	TRBJ2-2	TGTGCGAGCAGGTGGCAGGGGGCGGCCGGGGAGCTGTTTTTT	CASRWQGAAGELFF
TRBD1	TRBV30	-	TRBJ1-1	TGTGCCTGGAGCACGGACAGGGTAATCGCTGAAGCTTTCTTT	CAWSTDRVIAEAFF
-	TRBV7-9	once	TRBJ1-3	TGTGCCAGCAGCTTAACGCGGCAGAGCTACTCTGGAAACACCATATATTTT	CASSLTRQSYSGNTIYF
TRBD1	TRBV19	once	TRBJ1-1	TGTGCCAGTAACCCGGGACAGTTGAACACTGAAGCTTTCTTT	CASNPGQLNTEAFF
-	TRBV5-1	few	TRBJ1-1	TGCGCCAGCAGCGAGGGGCTGAGGGGAGCTTTCTTT	CASSEGLRGAFF
-	TRBV25-1	-	TRBJ2-2	TGTGCCAGCAGTGTTATACAGGGCGGGGAGCTGTTTTTT	CASSVIQGGELFF
-	TRBV15	-	TRBJ1-1	TGTGCCACCAGCAGAGTGGGACAGAACACTGAAGCTTTCTTT	CATSRVGQNTEAFF
-	TRBV18	-	TRBJ2-7	TGTGCCAGCTCACCACAGGGTGGCTACGAGCAGTACTTC	CASSPQGGYEQYF
-	TRBV9	-	TRBJ1-2	TGTGCCAGCAGCGTAGACAGGGACTATGGCTACACCTTC	CASSVDRDYGYTF
TRBD2	TRBV9	-	TRBJ2-1	TGTGCCAGCAGCGTACTAGCGGCATCCTACAATGAGCAGTTCTTC	CASSVLAASYNEQFF
-	TRBV28	-	TRBJ2-1	TGTGCCAGCAGCCTCGGGGCTAGCGTTTCCAATGAGCAGTTCTTC	CASSLGASVSNEQFF
-	TRBV5-1	-	TRBJ2-1	TGCGCCAGCAGCTTGGGAACTGGCAATGAGCAGTTCTTC	CASSLGTGNEQFF
-	TRBV15	-	TRBJ1-5	TGTGCCACCAGCAGAGATGGACAGTTGAGTCAGCCCCAGCATTTT	CATSRDGQLSQPQHF
-	TRBV19	-	TRBJ1-3	TGTGCCAGTAGTTCCTGGACCCCGGCCTCTGGAAACACCATATATTTT	CASSSWTPASGNTIYF
-	TRBV29-1	-	TRBJ2-1	TGCAGCGTTTCCGGGACGCCGAGCTCCTACAATGAGCAGTTCTTC	CSVSGTPSSYNEQFF
-	TRBV6-6	-	TRBJ1-3	TGTGCCAGCAGATTCGTGGTAACCTCTGGAAACACCATATATTTT	CASRFVVTSGNTIYF
-	TRBV18	-	TRBJ2-7	TGTGCCAGCTCACCACTAATGCGCGGGGAAAGTACCTACGAGCAGTACTTC	CASSPLMRGESTYEQYF
-	TRBV5-4	once	TRBJ2-5	TGTGCCAGCAGTCCAGCTCTCGGTCGGACCCAAGAGACCCAGTACTTC	CASSPALGRTQETQYF
-	TRBV28	-	TRBJ1-2	TGTGCCAGCAGTCCTACCGCCTCAGGGGCAAACTATGGCTACACCTTC	CASSPTASGANYGYTF